The entry that follows covers one T cell receptor beta chain sequence. The data stem from a study of blood T cell repertoires in COVID-19. Study context: The United States, Italy and Spain supplied acute and convalescent COVID-19 samples. Sources were T cells, B-cell-depleted T cells, or PBMCs; the material itself was cDNA or gDNA.

Assay used: immunoSEQ multiplex PCR; TCRdb lists only in-frame clones, some missing. The table lists almost 200,000 clones, about 89% of them singletons, with 6.5% to 9% in the top ten. The V end was cut by 4 bases, the J end by 6 bases, with 18 bases between. Germline V gene sequence: CDR1 MNHEY, CDR2 SVGAGI. This CDR3 is built from 15 residues. Enrolled through a virtual design, the participants were between 18 and 89 years of age and came from 24 US areas. Recovered participants had two consecutive negative NP/OP PCR tests, healthcare professional clearance, or symptom resolution. This rearrangement joins TRBV6-5 to TRBJ1-1; D is possibly TRBD1 (6 bases). The sequence came from a woman in her late teens or twenties who had recovered from COVID-19. Sequences were obtained from PBMCs or T cells enriched from blood (not recorded which). CDR3 DNA sequence: TGTGCCAGCAGTTCGCCGCAGGGGTTTGGACCTGAAGCTTTCTTT. This sequence encodes CASSSPQGFGPEAFF.